These 9 T cell receptor beta chains came from one sample sequenced in a study of cytomegalovirus exposure and HLA in healthy donors. The PCR ran on 60 Vbeta and 13 Jbeta primers. Using immunoSEQ multiplex PCR, the repertoire was profiled, and TCRdb retains in-frame clones only, with some absent. The sample consists of 110,000 to 150,000 clones, 70% to 80% of them appearing once. The sequenced material came from PBMCs. Receptors originate from a woman aged 60-75 years in good health and CMV-seropositive.

V gene TRBV28 combines with J gene TRBJ1-5; 7 bases are a match to TRBD1. V lost 6 bases and J lost 3; bases outside the gene matches: 8. The CDR3 sequence is 15 residues long. In germline, CDR1 is MDHEN, CDR2 SYDVKM. The CDR3, as DNA: TGTGCCAGCAGGTCCACCGGGACAGTCAATCAGCCCCAGCATTTT. It codes for CASRSTGTVNQPQHF.

The chain has TRBV6-6 and TRBJ2-3, with D tentatively TRBD1 (5 bases). In germline, CDR1 is MNHNY, CDR2 SVGAGI (reference sequence). The V gene lost 7 bases and the J gene lost 0 bases, with 14 bases spanning the gap. The CDR3 sequence is 15 residues long. CDR3 DNA sequence: TGTGCCAGCACGACGACAGAGACTAGCACAGATACGCAGTATTTT. This sequence encodes CASTTTETSTDTQYF.

The chain combines TRBV5-4 with TRBJ2-1; no clear D gene. Germline loops: CDR1 SGHNT, CDR2 YYREEE (reference sequence). Trimming stripped 0 bases from V and 10 bases from J, with 11 bases between. The CDR3 has 13 residues. CDR3 amino acids: CASSLVAVAEQFF. In DNA, the CDR3 is TGTGCCAGCAGCTTGGTTGCGGTTGCAGAGCAGTTCTTC.

In DNA form, the CDR3 reads TGCGCCAGCAGCACTAGCGGGAAAGTCTACGAGCAGTACTTC. Translating gives CASSTSGKVYEQYF. The V call is TRBV5-1, the J call TRBJ2-7; TRBD2 matches 10 bases. With V trimmed by 4 bases and J by 3 bases, 4 bases remained unmatched. The CDR3 covers 14 residues. CDR1 and CDR2 (germline): SGHRS, YFSETQ.

This clone has more than one count but fewer than ten. The V and J genes are TRBV2 and TRBJ2-1, with D possibly TRBD2 on 7 matching bases. Germline V gene lookup returns CDR1 SNHLY and CDR2 FYNNEI. This CDR3 contains 15 residues. Trimming left V 3 bases short and J 3 bases short, with 12 bases between. CDR3 nucleotides: TGTGCCAGCAGTGACTGGGGGGGCGGCTACAATGAGCAGTTCTTC. This codes for CASSDWGGGYNEQFF.

A few counts support this clone. The chain couples TRBV7-3 to TRBJ2-1; 10 nucleotides match TRBD2. The V and J ends lost 5 bases and 4 bases, in that order; junction bases with no gene match: 5. This CDR3 is 15 amino acids long. Germline values: CDR1 SGHTA, CDR2 FQGTGA. CDR3 DNA sequence: TGTGCCAGCAGCGTCGGACTAGCGGAGTACAATGAGCAGTTCTTC. Translation: CASSVGLAEYNEQFF.

The V and J genes are TRBV6-1 and TRBJ1-2; 10 bases align to TRBD1. The germline V gene has CDR1 MNHNS and CDR2 SASEGT. CDR3 length equals 14 residues. After removal of 0 bases from V and 6 bases from J, the junction contained 1 base not matched to a gene. In nucleotides, the CDR3 is TGTGCCAGCAGTGAAGCGGACAGGGGGGATGGCTACACCTTC. It codes for CASSEADRGDGYTF.

The rearrangement uses TRBV19 and TRBJ1-4; unclear D gene. Per germline, CDR1 LNHDA and CDR2 SQIVND (reference sequence). The CDR3 has 14 amino acids. Trimming removed 7 bases at V and 0 bases at J, with 9 bases between. The CDR3 here is CASKERATNEKLFF. In DNA, the CDR3 is TGTGCCAGTAAAGAGAGGGCAACTAATGAAAAACTGTTTTTT.

The chain employs TRBV6-5 and TRBJ1-2, with unresolved D. Germline values: CDR1 MNHEY, CDR2 SVGAGI. This CDR3 has 13 residues. Trimming pared 11 bases from V and 0 bases from J, leaving 13 bases between. In DNA, the CDR3 is TGTGCCTCGGGAAAAGTCTCTAACTATGGCTACACCTTC. Protein sequence: CASGKVSNYGYTF.